This T cell receptor beta chain originates from a study of T cell responses to AZD1222 COVID-19 vaccine. For this clone: Its antigen is as yet unknown.

Study conclusions and caveats: Close to half of all spike-specific TCRs reportedly target regions of the variants that are unmutated.

The method was immunoSEQ multiplex PCR; TCRdb's version includes in-frame clones alone and lacks a portion of them. The sample lists about 100,000 clones; about 93% were seen once. Germline V gene sequence: CDR1 SGHTA, CDR2 FQGNSA. Trimming left V 1 base short and J 3 bases short, with 6 bases between. There are 14 residues in the CDR3. The specimen was peripheral blood, collected on day 0 of AZD1222 vaccination. The sequence derives from an adult in good health. This chain connects TRBV7-2 to TRBJ2-2; D is unresolved. CDR3: CASSLGSDTGELFF. In DNA form, the CDR3 reads TGTGCCAGCAGCTTAGGGTCGGACACCGGGGAGCTGTTTTTT.